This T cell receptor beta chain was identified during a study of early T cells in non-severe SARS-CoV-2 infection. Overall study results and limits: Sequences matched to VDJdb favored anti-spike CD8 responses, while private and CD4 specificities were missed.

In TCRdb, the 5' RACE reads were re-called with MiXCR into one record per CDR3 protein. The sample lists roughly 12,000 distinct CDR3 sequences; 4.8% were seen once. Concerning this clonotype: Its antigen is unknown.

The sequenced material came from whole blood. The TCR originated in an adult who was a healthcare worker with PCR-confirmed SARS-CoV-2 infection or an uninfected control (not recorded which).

CDR3 protein: CASTLQASFTGELFF. For the CDR3, the DNA is TGTGCCAGCACCCTCCAGGCGAGTTTCACCGGGGAGCTGTTTTTT. This chain joins TRBV7-9 and TRBJ2-2; D unclear. The V end lost 7 bases, the J end lost 4 bases, and 16 bases lay between the germline ends. CDR1 and CDR2 from the germline V gene are SEHNR and FQNEAQ (reference sequence). This CDR3 region has 15 residues.